The rows below give T cell receptor beta chains drawn from one sample of a study of blood T cell repertoires in COVID-19. Libraries were prepared by immunoSEQ multiplex PCR; TCRdb keeps only in-frame clonotypes and omits some of them. The sample has about 48,000 clones, roughly 83% seen once; the top ten hold around three fifths. The sequencing sample was made of peripheral blood. The source of these receptors is a man in his 70s with acute or convalescent COVID-19. The CDR3 runs from the conserved cysteine through the conserved F or W. The D gene is left open where the match is weak. Size values are once, few and many counts, or a class for expanded clones, and some rows have none.

D	V	J	size	CDR3	DNA
NA	TRBV24-1	TRBJ2-2	many	CATSGANTGELFF	TGTGCCACCAGTGGAGCGAACACCGGGGAGCTGTTTTTT
TRBD1	TRBV6-5	TRBJ1-5	once	CASRSGQGGNQPQHF	TGTGCCAGCAGATCAGGACAGGGCGGCAATCAGCCCCAGCATTTT
NA	TRBV5-1	TRBJ1-6	NA	CASSLAGSRWNSPLHF	TGCGCCAGCAGCTTGGCCGGGAGCAGGTGGAATTCACCCCTCCACTTT
TRBD2	TRBV10-3	TRBJ2-3	NA	CAISLAGERDTQYF	TGTGCCATCAGCCTAGCGGGAGAACGAGATACGCAGTATTTT
TRBD1	TRBV18	TRBJ2-7	NA	CASSQGQGLYEQYF	TGTGCCAGCTCACAAGGACAGGGCCTCTACGAGCAGTACTTC
NA	TRBV5-6	TRBJ1-1	NA	CASSFNSQTEAFF	TGTGCCAGCAGCTTTAACTCTCAAACTGAAGCTTTCTTT
NA	TRBV18	TRBJ1-5	NA	CASSPLMTVSNQPQHF	TGTGCCAGCTCACCACTTATGACAGTTAGCAATCAGCCCCAGCATTTT
NA	TRBV10-3	TRBJ2-2	NA	CAISERQGVSGELFF	TGTGCCATCAGTGAGCGGCAGGGTGTGTCCGGGGAGCTGTTTTTT
TRBD2	TRBV9	TRBJ2-1	NA	CASSARLAGGTAGYNEQFF	TGTGCCAGCAGCGCGAGACTAGCGGGAGGGACGGCGGGTTACAATGAGCAGTTCTTC
NA	TRBV6-5	TRBJ2-2	NA	CALRGNTGELFF	TGTGCCCTACGGGGGAACACCGGGGAGCTGTTTTTT
NA	TRBV11-3	TRBJ1-1	NA	CASSLAAGDTEAFF	TGTGCCAGCAGCTTAGCTGCCGGAGACACTGAAGCTTTCTTT
TRBD1	TRBV29-1	TRBJ1-2	NA	CSVEGQSWVSGYTF	TGCAGCGTTGAGGGACAGAGTTGGGTGAGCGGCTACACCTTC
NA	TRBV28	TRBJ1-5	NA	CASTPARGAATGNQPQHF	TGTGCCAGCACTCCCGCCCGGGGAGCGGCAACAGGCAATCAGCCCCAGCATTTT
NA	TRBV7-2	TRBJ1-5	NA	CASSLGSWAGGNQPQHF	TGTGCCAGCAGCTTAGGGAGTTGGGCGGGTGGCAATCAGCCCCAGCATTTT
NA	TRBV5-1	TRBJ2-3	NA	CASSLDRSTDTQYF	TGCGCCAGCAGCTTGGACAGGAGCACAGATACGCAGTATTTT
NA	TRBV2	TRBJ1-3	NA	CASRRAPLRDSGNTIYF	TGTGCCAGCAGAAGAGCGCCGCTCAGGGACTCTGGAAACACCATATATTTT
TRBD2	TRBV7-2	TRBJ2-4	NA	CASSGSGGENIQYF	TGTGCCAGCAGCGGTAGCGGGGGGGAAAACATTCAGTACTTC
TRBD1	TRBV6-6	TRBJ1-6	NA	CASSPSPGGNSPLHF	TGTGCCAGCAGTCCCTCCCCAGGGGGGAATTCACCCCTCCACTTT
TRBD2	TRBV6-1	TRBJ2-7	once	CASSEVGTTYEQYF	TGTGCCAGCAGTGAAGTGGGGACTACCTACGAGCAGTACTTC
NA	TRBV10-3	TRBJ1-5	NA	CAIRDGGNQPQHF	TGTGCCATCAGGGATGGGGGGAATCAGCCCCAGCATTTT
TRBD1	TRBV30	TRBJ1-1	NA	CAWSKGQVDTEAFF	TGTGCCTGGAGTAAGGGACAGGTGGACACTGAAGCTTTCTTT
NA	TRBV10-3	TRBJ1-1	NA	CATNPRENTEAFF	TGTGCCACAAACCCCCGGGAGAACACTGAAGCTTTCTTT
NA	TRBV7-2	TRBJ2-1	NA	CASSPARTKQFF	TGTGCCAGCAGCCCAGCTAGAACAAAGCAGTTCTTC
TRBD2	TRBV5-1	TRBJ2-1	NA	CASSLLAGRRYEQFF	TGCGCCAGCAGCTTATTAGCGGGGCGACGGTATGAGCAGTTCTTC
TRBD1	TRBV5-1	TRBJ2-1	few	CASSLQGAVENEQFF	TGCGCCAGCAGCTTACAGGGGGCTGTTGAGAATGAGCAGTTCTTC